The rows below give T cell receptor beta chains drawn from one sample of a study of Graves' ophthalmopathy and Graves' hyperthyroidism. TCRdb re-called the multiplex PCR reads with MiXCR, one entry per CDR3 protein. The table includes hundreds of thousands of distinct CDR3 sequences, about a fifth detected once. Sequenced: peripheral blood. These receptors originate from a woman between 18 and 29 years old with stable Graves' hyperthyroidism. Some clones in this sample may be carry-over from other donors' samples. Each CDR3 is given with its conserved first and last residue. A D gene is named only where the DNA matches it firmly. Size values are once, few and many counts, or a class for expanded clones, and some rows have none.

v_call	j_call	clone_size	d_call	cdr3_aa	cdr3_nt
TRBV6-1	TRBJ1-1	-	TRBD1	CASREDRGNTEAFF	TGTGCCAGCAGGGAAGACAGGGGAAACACTGAAGCTTTCTTT
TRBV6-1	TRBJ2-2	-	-	CASTHGSANTGELFF	TGTGCCAGCACCCACGGGAGCGCGAACACCGGGGAGCTGTTTTTT
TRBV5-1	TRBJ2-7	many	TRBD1	CASSLEMGTAYEQYF	TGCGCCAGCAGCTTGGAAATGGGGACAGCCTACGAGCAGTACTTC
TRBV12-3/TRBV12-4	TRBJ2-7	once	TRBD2	CASSLRLAGSEQYF	TGTGCCAGCAGTTTAAGGCTAGCGGGATCCGAGCAGTACTTC
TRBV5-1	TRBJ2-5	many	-	CASSLRAGDAETQYF	TGCGCCAGCAGCTTGCGCGCAGGGGATGCAGAGACCCAGTACTTC
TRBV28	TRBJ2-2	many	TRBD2	CASSLAGGETYTGELFF	TGTGCCAGCAGTTTAGCGGGAGGGGAGACCTACACCGGGGAGCTGTTTTTT
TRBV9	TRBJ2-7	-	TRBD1	CASSGSPDRAYEQYF	TGTGCCAGCAGCGGTAGCCCGGACAGGGCCTACGAGCAGTACTTC
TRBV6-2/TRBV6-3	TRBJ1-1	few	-	CASSSSGILTAVGNTEAFF	TGTGCCAGCAGTTCATCGGGGATCTTGACAGCGGTTGGGAACACTGAAGCTTTCTTT
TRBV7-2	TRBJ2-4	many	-	CASSLGLAWGNIQYF	TGTGCCAGCAGCTTAGGCCTCGCTTGGGGAAACATTCAGTACTTC
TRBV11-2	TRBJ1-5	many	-	CASSLASGNQPQHF	TGTGCCAGCAGCTTAGCTTCCGGCAATCAGCCCCAGCATTTT
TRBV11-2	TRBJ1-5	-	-	CASSSAAGSNQPQHF	TGTGCCAGCAGCTCGGCGGCGGGAAGCAATCAGCCCCAGCATTTT
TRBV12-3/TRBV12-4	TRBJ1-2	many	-	CASSEGGGYTF	TGTGCCAGCAGTGAGGGGGGTGGCTACACCTTC
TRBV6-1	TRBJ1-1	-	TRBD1	CASSVRDREWDTEAFF	TGTGCCAGCAGTGTCCGGGACAGGGAGTGGGACACTGAAGCTTTCTTT
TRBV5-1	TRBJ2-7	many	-	CASSFGGGLYEQYF	TGCGCCAGCAGCTTCGGGGGAGGCCTTTACGAGCAGTACTTC
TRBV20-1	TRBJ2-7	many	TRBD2	CSAPLAGGPKNSYEQYF	TGCAGTGCCCCACTAGCGGGAGGACCCAAGAACTCCTACGAGCAGTACTTC
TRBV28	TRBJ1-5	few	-	CASSLKGLNQPQHF	TGTGCCAGCAGTTTAAAGGGATTAAATCAGCCCCAGCATTTT
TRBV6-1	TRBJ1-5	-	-	CASSEGRAGGQPQHF	TGTGCCAGCAGTGAGGGGAGGGCAGGTGGACAGCCCCAGCATTTT
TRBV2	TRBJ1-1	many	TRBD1	CASLKGQGDTEAFF	TGTGCCAGCTTAAAGGGACAGGGGGACACTGAAGCTTTCTTT
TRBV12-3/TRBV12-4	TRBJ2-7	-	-	CASSTSLTPFEQYF	TGTGCCAGCAGTACCTCCTTGACACCTTTCGAGCAGTACTTC
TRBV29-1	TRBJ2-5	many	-	CSLAINLETQYF	TGCAGCCTTGCGATAAATTTAGAGACCCAGTACTTC
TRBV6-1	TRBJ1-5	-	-	CASRETVSNQPQHF	TGTGCCAGCAGGGAAACAGTTAGCAATCAGCCCCAGCATTTT
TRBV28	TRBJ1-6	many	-	CASSLGSGGYNSPLHF	TGTGCCAGCAGTTTGGGATCGGGCGGGTATAATTCACCCCTCCACTTT
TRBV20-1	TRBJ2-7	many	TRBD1	CSARVADRNYEQYF	TGCAGTGCTAGAGTCGCGGACAGGAACTACGAGCAGTACTTC
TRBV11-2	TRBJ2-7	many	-	CASSLDLVGGYEQYF	TGTGCCAGCAGCTTAGATTTGGTGGGGGGCTACGAGCAGTACTTC
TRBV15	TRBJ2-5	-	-	CATSRGQLSVETQYF	TGTGCCACCAGCAGAGGACAGTTGTCTGTAGAGACCCAGTACTTC
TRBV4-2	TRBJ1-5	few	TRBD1	CASSQEGPTGVQPQHF	TGTGCCAGCAGCCAAGAGGGACCAACAGGGGTACAGCCCCAGCATTTT
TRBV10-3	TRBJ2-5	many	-	CAISESTVQETQYF	TGTGCCATCAGTGAGTCGACAGTTCAAGAGACCCAGTACTTC
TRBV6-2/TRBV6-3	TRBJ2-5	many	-	CASNEHLAGETQYF	TGTGCCAGCAACGAACACCTAGCCGGAGAGACCCAGTACTTC
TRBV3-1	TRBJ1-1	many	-	CASSQGYGHQIGAFF	TGTGCCAGCAGCCAAGGGTACGGACACCAAATTGGAGCTTTCTTT
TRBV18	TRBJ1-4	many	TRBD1	CASSDSGQGEKLFF	TGTGCCAGCTCAGACTCCGGACAGGGAGAAAAACTGTTTTTT
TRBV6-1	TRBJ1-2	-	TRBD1	CASSRGQGDGYTF	TGTGCCAGCAGTAGAGGACAGGGTGATGGCTACACCTTC
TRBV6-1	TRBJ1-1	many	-	CASSETLGAFF	TGTGCCAGCAGTGAAACCCTCGGAGCTTTCTTT
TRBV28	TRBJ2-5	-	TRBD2	CASSYPGLAGGRGKETQYF	TGTGCCAGCAGTTATCCGGGACTAGCGGGAGGGAGGGGAAAAGAGACCCAGTACTTC
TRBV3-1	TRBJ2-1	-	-	CASSWGRSKSNEQFF	TGTGCCAGCAGTTGGGGCAGGTCCAAAAGCAATGAGCAGTTCTTC
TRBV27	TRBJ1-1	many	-	CASSDLSTMNTEAFF	TGTGCCAGCAGTGATCTGTCGACGATGAACACTGAAGCTTTCTTT
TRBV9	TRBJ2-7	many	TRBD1	CASSVGQGTYEQYF	TGTGCCAGCAGTGTTGGACAGGGTACCTACGAGCAGTACTTC
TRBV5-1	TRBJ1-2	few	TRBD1	CASSPLSGTGEGYTF	TGCGCCAGCAGCCCACTCTCCGGGACAGGGGAGGGCTACACCTTC
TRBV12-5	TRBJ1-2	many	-	CASGLGPTPYGYTF	TGTGCTAGTGGTTTGGGCCCGACACCCTATGGCTACACCTTC
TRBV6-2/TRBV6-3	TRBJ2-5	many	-	CASSYGAAQETQYF	TGTGCCAGCAGTTACGGGGCGGCCCAAGAGACCCAGTACTTC
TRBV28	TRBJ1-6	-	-	CAPQGIGNSPLHF	TGTGCCCCTCAGGGTATTGGGAATTCACCCCTCCACTTT
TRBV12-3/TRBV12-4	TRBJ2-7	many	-	CASSPTGGLTYEQYF	TGTGCCAGCAGTCCGACGGGGGGCCTTACCTACGAGCAGTACTTC
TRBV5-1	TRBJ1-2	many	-	CASSLVRKNDGYTF	TGCGCCAGCAGCTTGGTCCGAAAGAATGATGGCTACACCTTC
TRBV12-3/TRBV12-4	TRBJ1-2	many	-	CASTLGRPGGYTF	TGTGCCAGCACCTTAGGGAGACCAGGGGGCTACACCTTC
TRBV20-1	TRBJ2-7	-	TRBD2	CSARDPGLAGGNPYEQYF	TGCAGTGCTAGAGACCCGGGACTAGCGGGGGGGAACCCCTACGAGCAGTACTTC
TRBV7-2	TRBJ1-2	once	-	CASSPRGSNYGYTF	TGTGCCAGCAGCCCAAGGGGCAGTAACTATGGCTACACCTTC
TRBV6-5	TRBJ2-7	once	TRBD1	CASSYSRQGGRVYEQYF	TGTGCCAGCAGTTACTCACGACAGGGGGGCAGAGTATACGAGCAGTACTTC
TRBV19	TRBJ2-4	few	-	CASSILPSSINIQYF	TGTGCCAGTAGTATTCTTCCATCTTCCATAAACATTCAGTACTTC
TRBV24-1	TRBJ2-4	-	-	CATSDPGTGKNIKYF	TGTGCCACCAGTGATCCCGGGACTGGCAAAAACATTAAGTACTTC